The 9 T cell receptor beta chains listed next were all sequenced from one sample in a study of shared clonotypes between healthy human individuals. Clones were sequenced by immunoSEQ multiplex PCR, and TCRdb holds only the in-frame ones, with some missing. The sample shows roughly 2.5 million clones, roughly 92% of them seen only once. Source material: naive CD4+ T cells sorted from blood. Stated subset: CD45RA+ positively selected. The receptor set was obtained from a young man in good health.

The rearrangement links TRBV29-1 to TRBJ1-1; possibly TRBD1 for D (6 bases). The V gene lost 8 bases and the J gene lost 2 bases, with 15 bases spanning the gap. The CDR3 contains 13 residues. The germline V gene encodes CDR1 SQVTM and CDR2 ANQGSEA. The CDR3 DNA reads TGCAGCTTCCGAGGGGGGCCCAACACTGAAGCTTTCTTT. Translation: CSFRGGPNTEAFF. Combining the CDR3 with reference TRBV29-1 and TRBJ1-1 gives the whole variable domain SAVISQKPSRDICQRGTSLTIQCQVDSQVTMMFWYRQQPGQSLTLIATANQGSEATYESGFVIDKFPISRPNLTFSTLTVSNMSPEDSSIYLCSFRGGPNTEAFFGQGTRLTVV.

Regarding this clone: The same CDR3 is also encoded by other DNA sequences in this sample. V and J are TRBV19 and TRBJ2-3; 8 nucleotides line up with TRBD2. CDR3 size: 15 residues. Trimming cost V 3 bases and J 4 bases; bases outside gene matches: 6. Germline CDR1 is LNHDA and CDR2 is SQIVND (reference sequence). The CDR3 protein is CASSMGLAGPDTQYF. CDR3 sequence (DNA): TGTGCCAGTAGTATGGGGCTAGCGGGTCCAGATACGCAGTATTTT.

The chain uses TRBV15 and TRBJ1-5; 10 bases align to TRBD1. Germline loops: CDR1 LNHNV, CDR2 YYDKDF (reference sequence). This CDR3 has 15 residues. The V segment lost 1 base and the J segment 11 bases; nucleotides outside the gene matches: 8. CDR3 amino acids: CATSRVPGTGDTQHF. In DNA form, the CDR3 reads TGTGCCACCAGCAGAGTTCCCGGGACAGGGGATACCCAGCATTTT.

This chain uses TRBV5-1 with TRBJ1-2, with a possible D match to TRBD1 (6 bases). The CDR3 length is 15 residues. V dropped 2 bases and J dropped 8 bases, with 19 bases sitting between them. The V gene's germline CDR1 is SGHRS and CDR2 YFSETQ. The CDR3 sequence: CASSFGTQGTGGYTF. The CDR3 DNA follows: TGCGCCAGCAGCTTCGGAACACAGGGAACAGGGGGCTACACCTTC.

CDR3 in amino acids: CASSFLTGGGYEQYF. DNA for the CDR3: TGTGCCAGCAGCTTCTTGACAGGGGGTGGCTACGAGCAGTACTTC. The chain joins TRBV5-6 to TRBJ2-7, with 9 bases aligning to TRBD1. CDR1 and CDR2 (germline): SGHDT, YYEEEE. CDR3 length: 15 amino acids. Losses at the gene ends were 2 bases for V and 3 bases for J; bases not matched to a gene: 6.

The chain links TRBV7-2 to TRBJ1-3, with D unresolved. Germline assignment: CDR1 SGHTA and CDR2 FQGNSA. The CDR3 has 16 amino acids. V was shortened by 5 bases and J by 0 bases, with 14 bases between the two germline ends. CDR3: CASSQGPGNSGNTIYF. The CDR3 DNA sequence: TGTGCCAGCAGCCAAGGCCCGGGCAACTCTGGAAACACCATATATTTT. Looking up the rest from reference TRBV7-2 and TRBJ1-3 gives the full variable domain: GAGVSQSPSNKVTEKGKDVELRCDPISGHTALYWYRQSLGQGLEFLIYFQGNSAPDKSGLPSDRFSAERTGGSVSTLTIQRTQQEDSAVYLCASSQGPGNSGNTIYFGEGSWLTVV.

The rearrangement joins TRBV30 to TRBJ1-6; possibly TRBD1 for D (6 bases). The V gene lost 1 base and the J gene lost 9 bases, with 13 bases spanning the gap. CDR1 is GTSNPN and CDR2 is SVGIG in the germline V gene (reference sequence). The CDR3 is 14 residues long. CDR3 coding DNA: TGTGCCTGGAGTGATTCGGGGGGCGGTTCACCCCTCCACTTT. Translated, it gives CAWSDSGGGSPLHF.

The V call is TRBV10-3, the J call TRBJ1-4; D call uncertain. This CDR3 comprises 15 residues. Germline V gene data show CDR1 as ENHRY and CDR2 as SYGVKD. With 2 bases removed from V and 4 bases from J, the gap between germline ends came to 11 bases. In DNA, the CDR3 is TGTGCCATCAGTGAGGCCGGCCGGCTTAATGAAAAACTGTTTTTT. It translates to CAISEAGRLNEKLFF.

This chain links TRBV12-5 with TRBJ1-2; unclear D gene. Germline V CDR1 and CDR2: LGHNT, FRNRAP. The ends were cut back, 8 bases at V and 3 bases at J, with 13 bases in the middle. The CDR3 covers 13 residues. CDR3 DNA: TGTGCTAGTTCCTCGGAGGGTTACTATGGCTACACCTTC. Protein product: CASSSEGYYGYTF.